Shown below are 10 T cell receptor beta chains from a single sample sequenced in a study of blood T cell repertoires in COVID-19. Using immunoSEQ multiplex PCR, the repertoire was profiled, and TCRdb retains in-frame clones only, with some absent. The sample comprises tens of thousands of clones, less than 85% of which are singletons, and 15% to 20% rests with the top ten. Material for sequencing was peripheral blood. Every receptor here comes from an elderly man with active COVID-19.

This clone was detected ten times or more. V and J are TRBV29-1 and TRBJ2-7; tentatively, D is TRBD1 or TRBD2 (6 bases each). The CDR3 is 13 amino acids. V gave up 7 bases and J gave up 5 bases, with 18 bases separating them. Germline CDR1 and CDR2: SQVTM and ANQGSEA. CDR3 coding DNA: TGCAGCGCAGGGGACTCCTTCGGCGACGAGCAGTACTTC. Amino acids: CSAGDSFGDEQYF.

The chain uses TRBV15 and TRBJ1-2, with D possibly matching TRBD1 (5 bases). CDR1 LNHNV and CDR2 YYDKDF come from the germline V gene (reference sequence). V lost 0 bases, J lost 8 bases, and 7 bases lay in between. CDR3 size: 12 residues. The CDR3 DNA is TGTGCCACCAGCAGAGATGGGGCCGGCTACACCTTC. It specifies CATSRDGAGYTF.

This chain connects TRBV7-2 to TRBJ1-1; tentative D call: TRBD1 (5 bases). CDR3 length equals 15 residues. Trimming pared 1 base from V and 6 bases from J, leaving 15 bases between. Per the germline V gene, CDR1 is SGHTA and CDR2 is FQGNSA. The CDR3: CASSLGGPGSAEAFF. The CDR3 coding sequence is TGTGCCAGCAGCTTAGGTGGGCCAGGGTCGGCTGAAGCTTTCTTT.

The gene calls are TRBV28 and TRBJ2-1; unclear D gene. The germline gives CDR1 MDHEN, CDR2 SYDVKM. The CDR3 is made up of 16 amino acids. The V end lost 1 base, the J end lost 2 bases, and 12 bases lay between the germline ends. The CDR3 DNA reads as TGTGCCAGCAGTTTATCCAACAGTCCACCCTACAATGAGCAGTTCTTC. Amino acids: CASSLSNSPPYNEQFF.

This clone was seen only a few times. This chain's CDR3 is CASSEQGITEAFF. The DNA of the CDR3 is TGTGCCAGCAGCGAACAGGGGATCACTGAAGCTTTCTTT. The rearrangement uses TRBV7-8 and TRBJ1-1, with TRBD1 matching 7 bases. CDR1 is SGHVS, CDR2 FQNEAQ, per germline. This CDR3 spans 13 amino acids. V shed 5 bases, J shed 4 bases, and the junction held 4 bases outside the gene matches. Full variable domain (outside the CDR3, taken from reference TRBV7-8 and TRBJ1-1): GAGVSQSPRYKVAKRGQDVALRCDPISGHVSLFWYQQALGQGPEFLTYFQNEAQLDKSGLPSDRFFAERPEGSVSTLKIQRTQQEDSAVYLCASSEQGITEAFFGQGTRLTVV.

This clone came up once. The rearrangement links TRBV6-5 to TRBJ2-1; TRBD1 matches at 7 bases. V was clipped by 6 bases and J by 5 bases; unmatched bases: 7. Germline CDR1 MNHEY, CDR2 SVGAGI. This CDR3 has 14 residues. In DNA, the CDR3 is TGTGCCAGCAGCGACCGGGACAGAAACAATGAGCAGTTCTTC. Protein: CASSDRDRNNEQFF.

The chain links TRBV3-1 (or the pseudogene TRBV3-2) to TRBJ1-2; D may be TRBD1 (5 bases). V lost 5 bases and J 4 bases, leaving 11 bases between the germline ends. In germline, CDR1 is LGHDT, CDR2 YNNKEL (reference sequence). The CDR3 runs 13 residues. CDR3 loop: CASSGGTAYGYTF. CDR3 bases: TGTGCCAGCAGCGGCGGGACGGCCTATGGCTACACCTTC.

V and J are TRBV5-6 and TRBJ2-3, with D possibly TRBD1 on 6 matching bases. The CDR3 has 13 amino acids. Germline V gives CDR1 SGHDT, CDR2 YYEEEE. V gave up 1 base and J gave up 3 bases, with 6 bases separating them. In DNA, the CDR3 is TGTGCCAGCAGCTTGCAGGGGACAGATACGCAGTATTTT. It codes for CASSLQGTDTQYF.

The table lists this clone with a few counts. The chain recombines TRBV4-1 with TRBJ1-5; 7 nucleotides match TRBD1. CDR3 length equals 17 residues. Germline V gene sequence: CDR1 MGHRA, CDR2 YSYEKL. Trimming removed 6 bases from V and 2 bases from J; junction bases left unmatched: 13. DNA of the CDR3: TGCGCCAGCAGTGGAGACAGGGCAACTATGGGCAATCAGCCCCAGCATTTT. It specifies CASSGDRATMGNQPQHF.

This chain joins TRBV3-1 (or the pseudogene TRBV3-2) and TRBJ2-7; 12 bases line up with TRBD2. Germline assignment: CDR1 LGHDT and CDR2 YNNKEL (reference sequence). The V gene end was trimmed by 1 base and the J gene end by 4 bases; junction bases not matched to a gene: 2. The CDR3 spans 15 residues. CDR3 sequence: CASSQASGGAYEQYF. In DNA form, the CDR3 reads TGTGCCAGCAGCCAAGCTAGCGGGGGGGCTTACGAGCAGTACTTC.